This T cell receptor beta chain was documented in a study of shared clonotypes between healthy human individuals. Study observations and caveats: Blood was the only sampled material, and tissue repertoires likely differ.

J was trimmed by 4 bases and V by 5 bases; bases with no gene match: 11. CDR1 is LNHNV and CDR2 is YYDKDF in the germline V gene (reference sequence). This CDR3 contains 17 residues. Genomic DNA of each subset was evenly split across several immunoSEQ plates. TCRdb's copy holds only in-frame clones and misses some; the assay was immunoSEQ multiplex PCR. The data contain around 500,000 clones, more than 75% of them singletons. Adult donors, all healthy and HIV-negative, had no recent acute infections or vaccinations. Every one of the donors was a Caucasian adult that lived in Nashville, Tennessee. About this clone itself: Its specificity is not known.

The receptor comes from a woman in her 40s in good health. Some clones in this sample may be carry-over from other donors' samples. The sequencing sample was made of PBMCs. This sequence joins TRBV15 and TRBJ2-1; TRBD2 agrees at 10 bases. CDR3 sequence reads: CATSDRSLAGAYNEQFF. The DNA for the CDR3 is TGTGCCACCAGCGACAGGTCCCTAGCGGGAGCGTACAATGAGCAGTTCTTC.